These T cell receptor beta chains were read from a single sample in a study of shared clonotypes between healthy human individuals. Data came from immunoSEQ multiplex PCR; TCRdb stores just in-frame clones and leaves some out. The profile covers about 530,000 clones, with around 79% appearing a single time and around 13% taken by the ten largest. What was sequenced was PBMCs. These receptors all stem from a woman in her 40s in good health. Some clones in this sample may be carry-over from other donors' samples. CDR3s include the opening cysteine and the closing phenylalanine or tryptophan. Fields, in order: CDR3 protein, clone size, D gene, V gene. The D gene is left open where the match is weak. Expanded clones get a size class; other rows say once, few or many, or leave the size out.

CASSFSQGLSGNTIYF	-	-	TRBV28
CASSVGGDAYGYTF	-	-	TRBV9
CASSDFGGGTEAFF	-	-	TRBV25-1
CASSISRDQPQHF	-	-	TRBV19
CASSTGQSSGANVLTF	few	-	TRBV6-4
CAAGQGLYNEQFF	-	TRBD1	TRBV15
CASSLAGVTETQYF	few	-	TRBV7-2
CASSIGTGGYEQFF	-	TRBD1	TRBV5-4
CSVIPGLAGANEQFF	-	TRBD2	TRBV29-1
CASSLFDEQFF	few	-	TRBV28
CASRRLADSYEQYF	-	TRBD2	TRBV6-1
CASSKDFSNTGELFF	-	-	TRBV11-3
CASSPQGGTEAFF	-	TRBD1	TRBV5-1
CASTVGHEVSGNTIYF	-	-	TRBV9
CASSQPSGRAREQYF	-	TRBD2	TRBV4-1
CASSHTSGASKGWEYQETQYF	few	-	TRBV21-1
CASSLEGTSGRYHNEQFF	-	TRBD2	TRBV7-9
CASVFSVSLSEQFF	-	-	TRBV6-1
CATESTGELFF	-	-	TRBV28
CASSVRDSGETQYF	-	-	TRBV5-1
CASSLFPSGESYNEQFF	-	TRBD2	TRBV11-3
CASSPGATYEQYF	once	-	TRBV28
CSASDSYEQYF	-	-	TRBV20-1
CATSRVFRGDGYTF	-	-	TRBV15
CASSLQTSGTNEQFF	-	TRBD2	TRBV5-1
CASSQGLPDYNEQFF	many	-	TRBV4-3
CASSPVRDARYEQYF	-	-	TRBV5-1
CASSLGSGQFF	-	-	TRBV28
CASSAMSGGEQFF	-	-	TRBV2
CASSQGTGGYNEQFF	-	TRBD1	TRBV4-3
CASGDWNTGELFF	-	-	TRBV7-9
CASSLWSSDEQFF	many	-	TRBV27
CASSSWAMSYNEQFF	once	-	TRBV7-9
CASLRNTEAFF	-	-	TRBV19
CASSWGRSGGEQFF	-	-	TRBV5-1
CAWSGHRFTGELFF	-	-	TRBV30
CASRSGGSGSAGTQYF	-	TRBD2	TRBV28
CASSSRRTNNYGYTF	-	-	TRBV6-1
CASSRMLYQETQYF	-	-	TRBV19
CATSRGTSGRYEQYF	once	TRBD2	TRBV15
CASASFTDTQYF	once	-	TRBV6-6
CASSPHPTTSGIEQYF	many	TRBD2	TRBV4-2
CASSRGGSSYEQYF	few	-	TRBV7-2